This TCR beta chain was sequenced for a study of blood T cell repertoires in COVID-19. The overall study: The United States, Italy and Spain were the sources of the acute and convalescent COVID-19 samples.

The CDR3 consists of 12 residues. Germline V gene lookup returns CDR1 SQVTM and CDR2 ANQGSEA. The V gene end was trimmed by 6 bases and the J gene end by 2 bases; junction bases not matched to a gene: 2. TCRdb's table, derived via immunoSEQ multiplex PCR, lists solely in-frame clones and lacks some. The sample lists about 100,000 clones; more than 65% were seen once. Sequenced input: peripheral blood. The origin of this receptor is a man between 70 and 80 years old with active or convalescent COVID-19. The chain joins TRBV29-1 to TRBJ2-7; 9 nucleotides match TRBD1. The CDR3 protein is CSVGTGPYEQYF. The DNA for the CDR3 is TGCAGCGTGGGGACAGGGCCCTACGAGCAGTACTTC.